The following is a TCR beta chain sequence with its context. Its antigen target is currently unknown. Base qualities are not recorded, but no much larger clone differs from it by a single base. Read against the paper, the sample's time point label means: cells obtained before transplantation from donor or recipient. CD3+CD4+ and CD3+CD8+ populations were FACS-sorted from unstimulated pre-transplant donor and recipient cells taken from spleen or lymph nodes. This sample was included in a study of graft-versus-host responses after intestinal transplantation (dated by TCRdb to 2020 to 2023). For the wider study: Recipients received multivisceral, liver-intestinal, or isolated intestinal transplants. Anti-thymocyte globulin induction was given to all recipients, followed by maintenance tacrolimus and steroids for 2 to 3 years. After intestinal transplantation, graft-versus-host and host-versus-graft alloreactive T cell clones were followed in the graft, circulation and bone marrow using bulk TCR-beta CDR3 sequencing. Alloreactive clones were identified by sequencing pre-transplant mixed lymphocyte reaction products and comparing them with unstimulated pre-transplant donor and recipient T cells. Of the 20 to 30 intestinal transplant recipients enrolled in the cohort, one of whom was a retransplant, a few patients without pretransplant specimens were excluded. A peak of at least 4% donor T cells among recipient peripheral blood mononuclear cells was the definition used for donor T cell macrochimerism. Rather than being sequenced by the commercial service, samples from a few later patients were sequenced in-house on an Illumina MiSeq and processed with MiXCR. Study-wide conclusions, independent of this receptor: High GvH to HvG T cell clonal ratios were observed in the allografts of patients with donor T cell macrochimerism. GvH clones were detected in recipient bone marrow, and some appeared earlier in ileal mucosa or blood, consistent with an intestinal mucosal origin. Conclusions were limited by the relatively low number and heterogeneity of intestinal transplant patients. Early after transplant, peak levels of circulating GvH clones were associated with declines in HvG clones.

CDR1 and CDR2 are drawn from the germline V gene: MNHEY, SVGAGI. Trimming removed 6 bases from V and 0 bases from J, leaving 6 bases between the germline ends. From cysteine to phenylalanine, the CDR3 is 13 amino acids long. Just CDR3 DNA is preserved here, 39 bases in frame from base 1. Libraries were prepared through the immunoSEQ multiplex PCR assay. For most patients, genomic DNA was isolated with the Qiagen DNeasy Blood and Tissue Kit and sent frozen to Adaptive Biotechnologies for TCR sequencing. Adaptive Biotechnologies carried out high-throughput TCR-beta CDR3 sequencing of genomic DNA for most patients. Per the authors' processing: Adaptive's ImmunoSEQ software was the source of the TCR sequencing data for 15 to 20 patients, while a few other patients were processed with MiXCR and VDJtools. To correct CD4 versus CD8 sorting errors, sequences present in both subsets at a frequency ratio below 5:1 were removed. CDR3 nucleotide sequences shared between donor and recipient were removed because their origin could not be assigned. Alloreactive clones required at least 2-fold expansion over unstimulated cells and minimum CFSE-low frequency of 0.002% (template counts) or 0.001% (read counts). Clones detected in sequenced pre-transplant spleen, lymph node, or MLR CFSE-low populations of the donor or recipient were defined as mappable. Cumulative frequency of alloreactive clones was calculated as a percentage of all sequences weighted by copy number. TCRdb limited this immuneACCESS table to in-frame rearrangements with V and J called. A share of clones is missing; checked studies link under half to unresolved V genes, and the rest is unexplained. For V, J and clone size, that table is used; D and trimming come from the DNA. The sample profile shows about 120,000 clones; approximately 92% of them were found once. Roughly 0.12% of the sample comes from the top ten.

The sample here was unstimulated CD4+ T cells sorted from spleen or lymph node cells, taken before intestinal transplant. The sequence was obtained from a human donor who received an intestinal transplant. The chain couples TRBV6-5 to TRBJ1-5; no D gene call is confident. The bases are TGTGCCAGCAGGAGGGATAGCAATCAGCCCCAGCATTTT. Its protein is CASRRDSNQPQHF.